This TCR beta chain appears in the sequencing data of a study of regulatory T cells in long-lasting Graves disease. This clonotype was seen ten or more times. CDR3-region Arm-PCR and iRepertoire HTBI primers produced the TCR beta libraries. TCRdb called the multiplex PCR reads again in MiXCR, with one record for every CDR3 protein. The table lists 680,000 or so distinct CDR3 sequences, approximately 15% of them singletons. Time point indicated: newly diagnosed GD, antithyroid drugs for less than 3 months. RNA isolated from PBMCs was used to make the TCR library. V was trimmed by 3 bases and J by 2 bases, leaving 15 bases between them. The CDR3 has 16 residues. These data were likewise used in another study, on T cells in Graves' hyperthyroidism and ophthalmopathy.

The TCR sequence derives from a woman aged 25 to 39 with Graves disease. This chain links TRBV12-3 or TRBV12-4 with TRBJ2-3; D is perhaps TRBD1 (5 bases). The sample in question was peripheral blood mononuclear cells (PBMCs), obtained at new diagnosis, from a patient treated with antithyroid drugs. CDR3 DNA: TGTGCCAGCAGTTTCAGACAGAGAGGCCCCACAGATACGCAGTATTTT. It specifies CASSFRQRGPTDTQYF.